The subject of this entry is one TCR beta chain. The antigen remains undetermined. A read error may account for a junction end that differs from germline. The source of the sample is a study of cytomegalovirus exposure and HLA in healthy donors. Findings and caveats of the study: The authors listed over 150 TCR beta chains as cytomegalovirus-associated.

The CDR3 covers 15 residues. Germline CDR1 reads SGDLS; CDR2 reads YYNGEE. Primers for the PCR totalled 60 Vbeta and 13 Jbeta. Repertoires were generated with immunoSEQ multiplex PCR, while TCRdb's copy carries only in-frame clones and drops some. Here the sample table reports some 120,000 clones. V is TRBV9 and J is TRBJ2-5; D is ambiguous. The sequencing sample was made of PBMCs. The clonotype comes from a woman aged 55-69 years in good health and CMV-seronegative. In nucleotides, the CDR3 is TGTGCCGGCAGCGTAGAGGAGTGGCTCCAAGAGACCCAGTACTTC. It encodes CAGSVEEWLQETQYF.